Given below is one T cell receptor beta chain in context. Clones were read by immunoSEQ multiplex PCR, and TCRdb kept only the in-frame ones, dropping some. The sample lists over 200,000 clones, around 80% seen once, with roughly 5% in the top ten. The sample belongs to a study of blood T cell repertoires in COVID-19. Trimming left V 3 bases short and J 2 bases short, with 25 bases between. Germline CDR1 reads LGHDT; CDR2 reads YNNKEL (reference sequence). The CDR3 sequence is 19 residues long. The chain joins TRBV3-1 (or the pseudogene TRBV3-2) to TRBJ2-5; a possible D gene is TRBD2 (6 bases). Sequencing used peripheral blood. The source is a human donor in a cohort sampled during active COVID-19. CDR3 sequence reads: CASSQGGRRYKVRQETQYF. The CDR3 DNA reads as TGTGCCAGCAGCCAGGGGGGACGTAGGTATAAGGTTCGACAAGAGACCCAGTACTTC.